The rows below give T cell receptor beta chains drawn from one sample of a study of blood T cell repertoires in COVID-19. Assay: immunoSEQ multiplex PCR; the TCRdb copy retains only in-frame clones and omits some. The data show about 83,000 clones, with more than 70% seen just once and under 8.5% held by the top ten. Material: peripheral blood. These receptors were taken from a man aged 45-60 years with active COVID-19. CDR3s include the opening cysteine and the closing phenylalanine or tryptophan. Each record gives: V gene, clone size, J gene, D gene, CDR3 DNA, CDR3 protein. A D gene is named only where the DNA matches it firmly. For some rows the clone size is stated as once, few or many, or as a class when expanded; others skip it.

TRBV27	few	TRBJ2-7	TRBD1	TGTGCCAGCAGCCCGGACAGGGCCCTTGGCGAGCAGTACTTC	CASSPDRALGEQYF
TRBV6-5	NA	TRBJ1-2	NA	TGTGCCAGCAGTTACTCGCCGAGAACGAACTATGGCTACACCTTC	CASSYSPRTNYGYTF
TRBV6-5	NA	TRBJ1-2	TRBD1	TGTGCCAGCAGTCAAACCCAGGGGGGAAATGGCTACACCTTC	CASSQTQGGNGYTF
TRBV2	NA	TRBJ2-7	TRBD1	TGTGCCAGCAGTATCGGGACAGAGAAGCAGTACTTC	CASSIGTEKQYF
TRBV2	NA	TRBJ2-3	TRBD2	TGTGCCAGCAATGGACTAGCGGGGGCCCTAGATACGCAGTATTTT	CASNGLAGALDTQYF
TRBV2	NA	TRBJ2-2	TRBD1	TGTGCCAGCAGTGCGAGACAGGGGACCGGGGAGCTGTTTTTT	CASSARQGTGELFF
TRBV9	NA	TRBJ2-5	TRBD2	TGTGCCAGCAGCGCGACTAGCGGGACGAGTAAGACCCAGTACTTC	CASSATSGTSKTQYF
TRBV14	once	TRBJ2-7	TRBD2	TGTGCCAGCAGCCAAGAAATAGCGGGCCCCTACGAGCAGTACTTC	CASSQEIAGPYEQYF
TRBV24-1	NA	TRBJ2-1	TRBD2	TGTGCCACCAGTGAAAACGAAAGCGGGAGGGCCTCAAGGCAGTTCTTC	CATSENESGRASRQFF
TRBV7-2	NA	TRBJ2-2	NA	TGTGCCAGCAGCTTACGACAGAACACCGGGGAGCTGTTTTTT	CASSLRQNTGELFF
TRBV28	NA	TRBJ1-2	TRBD1	TGTGCCAGCAGTAGCTTACAGGGGATCTATGGCTACACCTTC	CASSSLQGIYGYTF
TRBV27	NA	TRBJ1-6	TRBD1	TGTGCCAGCGGTATTCACGGGACAGAGCTCCTGGGGAATTCACCCCTCCACTTT	CASGIHGTELLGNSPLHF
TRBV6-5	NA	TRBJ1-6	TRBD1	TGTGCCAGCAGTTCCGTCGGGACAGGGGATTCACCCCTCCACTTT	CASSSVGTGDSPLHF
TRBV21-1	NA	TRBJ1-1	NA	TGTGCCAGCAGCAAAGAGAGGAGATTAGAGACTGAAGCTTTCTTT	CASSKERRLETEAFF
TRBV12-3/TRBV12-4	once	TRBJ2-7	TRBD1	TGTGCCAGCACCTCGAACAGGGGGCAGGAGCAGTACTTC	CASTSNRGQEQYF
TRBV7-2	NA	TRBJ2-7	NA	TGTGCCAGCAGCTCCCGGAGGGGAGGTGGCTCCTACGAGCAGTACTTC	CASSSRRGGGSYEQYF
TRBV28	NA	TRBJ1-1	TRBD1	TGTGCCAGCAGTCAAGGACAGGGATACACTGAAGCTTTCTTT	CASSQGQGYTEAFF
TRBV9	once	TRBJ2-1	NA	TGTGCCAGCAGCGTAGGTCAGGGCCCCCCCGGGCAGTTCTTC	CASSVGQGPPGQFF
TRBV11-2	NA	TRBJ1-1	TRBD1	TGTGCCAGCAGCTCCTGGACAGGGGGGGTCGGCACTGAAGCTTTCTTT	CASSSWTGGVGTEAFF
TRBV3-1/TRBV3-2	NA	TRBJ2-7	TRBD1	TGTGCCAGCAGCCAAATTGGGACAGGGCTCTACGAGCAGTACTTC	CASSQIGTGLYEQYF
TRBV13	NA	TRBJ1-2	TRBD1	TGTGCCAGCAGCGTGGGCAGGGGGACTTATGGCTACACCTTC	CASSVGRGTYGYTF
TRBV7-2	NA	TRBJ2-7	TRBD2	TGTGCCAGCAGCGTACGGACTAGCGGATACGAGCAGTACTTC	CASSVRTSGYEQYF
TRBV6-5	NA	TRBJ1-6	NA	TGTGCCAGCAGAGCGGGGTATAATTCACCCCTCCACTTT	CASRAGYNSPLHF
TRBV6-5	NA	TRBJ2-1	NA	TGTGCCAGCACTCCGATCCCCGGGCCCCAGGGGGAGCAGTTCTTC	CASTPIPGPQGEQFF
TRBV2	NA	TRBJ2-1	TRBD2	TGTGCCAGCACGGCGGGTAGGCTAGCGGGAGATAATGAGCAGTTCTTC	CASTAGRLAGDNEQFF
TRBV5-1	few	TRBJ2-7	NA	TGCGCCAGCAGCTTTGGGGGGGCCGGAATCGAGCAGTACTTC	CASSFGGAGIEQYF
TRBV18	NA	TRBJ2-4	NA	TGTGCCAGCTCAAAGGGGGATTTAGCCAAAAACATTCAGTACTTC	CASSKGDLAKNIQYF
TRBV29-1	NA	TRBJ2-3	TRBD2	TGCAGCGCACCGGGACTAGCGGGAGCTACAGATACGCAGTATTTT	CSAPGLAGATDTQYF
TRBV5-1	NA	TRBJ2-5	NA	TGCGCCAGCACCCAAGGGACGCAGGGGGAGACCCAGTACTTC	CASTQGTQGETQYF